The rows below give T cell receptor beta chains drawn from one sample of a study of T cells after yellow fever vaccination. A single record per CDR3 protein comes from TCRdb applying MiXCR to the 5' RACE reads. The sample includes fewer than 350,000 distinct CDR3 sequences, roughly 8.7% seen only once; the top ten take more than 15%. The sample in question was PBMCs, obtained on the day of the first yellow fever vaccination. The origin of the receptors is a man younger than 35 who received the YFV17D yellow fever vaccine. Both conserved end residues are part of each CDR3. D genes are given only for firm matches. Expanded clones are given a class, and other clones once, few, many or no size at all.

d_gene | abundance | j_gene | v_gene | CDR3nt | CDR3aa
NA | few | TRBJ2-2 | TRBV12-3/TRBV12-4 | TGTGCCAGCAGTTTCGACACAGCCCGAGAGCTGTTTTTT | CASSFDTARELFF
TRBD2 | once | TRBJ2-7 | TRBV10-3 | TGTGCCATCAGTGGGGCTAGCGGTCCACACTTC | CAISGASGPHF
NA | few | TRBJ1-3 | TRBV4-3 | TGCGCCAGCAGCCAAGAGCAGGGGAACACCATATATTTT | CASSQEQGNTIYF
NA | few | TRBJ2-3 | TRBV5-1 | TGCGCCAGCAGCTCGGACCCGAACACAGATACGCAGTATTTT | CASSSDPNTDTQYF
NA | few | TRBJ2-5 | TRBV7-9 | TGTGCCAGCAGCTTCTTAGAAGGACAGAACCGACGAGAGACCCAGTACTTC | CASSFLEGQNRRETQYF
NA | NA | TRBJ1-1 | TRBV4-1 | TGCGCCAGCAGAGGAGTACAGGGCAAAAACACTGAAGCTTTCTTT | CASRGVQGKNTEAFF
NA | NA | TRBJ2-5 | TRBV12-3/TRBV12-4 | TGTGCCAGCAGTGAGACAGGATGGGAGACCCAGTACTTC | CASSETGWETQYF
TRBD1 | NA | TRBJ1-1 | TRBV19 | TGTGCCAGTAGGCCATGGACAGGGGGCGCGAACACTGAAGCTTTCTTT | CASRPWTGGANTEAFF
NA | few | TRBJ2-7 | TRBV12-3/TRBV12-4 | TGTGCCAGCAGGGACGTATTCAGCTCCTACGAGCAGTACTTC | CASRDVFSSYEQYF
NA | NA | TRBJ2-2 | TRBV20-1 | TGCAGTGCTAGAGGACAGCCCGGGGAGCTGTTTTTT | CSARGQPGELFF
NA | many | TRBJ2-5 | TRBV5-1 | TGTGCCTCCGGGCTGCAAGAGACCCAGTACTTC | CASGLQETQYF
TRBD2 | NA | TRBJ2-1 | TRBV6-5 | TGTGCCAGCAGTTCTCTAGCGGGGGTCTACAATGAGCAGTTCTTC | CASSSLAGVYNEQFF
NA | few | TRBJ2-2 | TRBV7-7 | TGTGCCAGCAGCGCGGGACAGTCCGGGGAGCTGTTTTTT | CASSAGQSGELFF
NA | few | TRBJ2-3 | TRBV6-5 | TGTGCCAGCAGTTATGAGGGGGTTAGCACAGATACGCAGTATTTT | CASSYEGVSTDTQYF
NA | many | TRBJ2-5 | TRBV4-1 | TGCGCCAGCAGCCACCACCCCGGGGACCAAGAGACCCAGTACTTC | CASSHHPGDQETQYF
TRBD1 | NA | TRBJ1-2 | TRBV12-3/TRBV12-4 | TGTGCCAGCAGCCCTCACGACAGGGGAAGCTATGGCTACACCTTC | CASSPHDRGSYGYTF
NA | many | TRBJ1-1 | TRBV28 | TGTGCCAGCAGTTTATACGGGCGGCGGATGAACACTGAAGCTTTCTTT | CASSLYGRRMNTEAFF
NA | few | TRBJ2-3 | TRBV4-1 | TGCGCCAGCAGCCCGCGGGACAGATTCATGGATACGCAGTATTTT | CASSPRDRFMDTQYF
NA | few | TRBJ1-6 | TRBV5-4 | TGTGCCAGCAGAGACTTCGCCAGGGGTTATAATTCACCCCTCCACTTT | CASRDFARGYNSPLHF
NA | few | TRBJ2-1 | TRBV4-2 | TGTGCCAGCAGCCAGAGGAGAGGGCCAGAAAATGAGCAGTTCTTC | CASSQRRGPENEQFF
NA | few | TRBJ2-4 | TRBV12-3/TRBV12-4 | TGTGCCAGCAGTCCTATAACAGAAAACATTCAGTACTTC | CASSPITENIQYF
NA | few | TRBJ1-6 | TRBV14 | TGTGCCAGCAGCCCGGGAGGAGGGTCACCCCTCCACTTT | CASSPGGGSPLHF
TRBD1 | few | TRBJ2-7 | TRBV4-1 | TGCGCCAGCAGCCTGGGACAGGAGCAGTACTTC | CASSLGQEQYF
TRBD1 | NA | TRBJ1-5 | TRBV7-2 | TGTGCCAGCAGCCGACAGGGTACGAGCAATCAGCCCCAGCATTTT | CASSRQGTSNQPQHF
TRBD2 | NA | TRBJ2-1 | TRBV7-9 | TGTGCCAGCACCCTGACTAGCGGGGGGGCTGTGGAGCAGTTCTTC | CASTLTSGGAVEQFF
NA | NA | TRBJ1-3 | TRBV6-1 | TGTGCCAGCAGTCCCATAGGGAGCTCTGGAAACACCATATATTTT | CASSPIGSSGNTIYF
NA | NA | TRBJ1-2 | TRBV6-5 | TGTGCCAGCAGTTTCCTCATAAGTATGGACGGAACCTATGGCTACACCTTC | CASSFLISMDGTYGYTF
TRBD1 | few | TRBJ2-4 | TRBV29-1 | TGCAGCGTTGAGGACAGGGGGTCCAAAAACATTCAGTACTTC | CSVEDRGSKNIQYF
NA | many | TRBJ2-5 | TRBV7-2 | TGTGCCAGCAGCTTAGCAGGGGGGGTAGAGACCCAGTACTTC | CASSLAGGVETQYF
NA | many | TRBJ2-1 | TRBV4-3 | TGCGCCAGCAGCCAAGATCCGCTGGGGGCGTACAATGAGCAGTTCTTC | CASSQDPLGAYNEQFF
TRBD1 | few | TRBJ2-5 | TRBV4-3 | TGCGCCAGCAGCCCCCGGGACAGGGGAGAGACCCAGTACTTC | CASSPRDRGETQYF
NA | few | TRBJ1-2 | TRBV2 | TGTGCCACCAGAGAGGCGGGGTATGCTGGCTACACCTTC | CATREAGYAGYTF
NA | few | TRBJ1-2 | TRBV7-2 | TGTGCCAGCAGCTTAGCGGCGGCCTACTATGGCTACACCTTC | CASSLAAAYYGYTF
NA | NA | TRBJ2-3 | TRBV5-1 | TGCGCCAGCAGCTTGGCGCGGGGCGGCACAGATACGCAGTATTTT | CASSLARGGTDTQYF
TRBD2 | NA | TRBJ2-1 | TRBV7-2 | TGTGCCAGCAGATTCGGACTAGCGGGGAATTACAATGAGCAGTTCTTC | CASRFGLAGNYNEQFF
NA | NA | TRBJ1-2 | TRBV2 | TGTGCCAGCAGTTCTTACAGGTCCTCCGTCTTC | CASSSYRSSVF
NA | NA | TRBJ2-5 | TRBV7-9 | TGTGCCAGCGGTCAGGGGAGTATCGAGACCCAGTACTTC | CASGQGSIETQYF
NA | few | TRBJ2-2 | TRBV4-3 | TGCGCCAGCAGCCAACATATGGGGAGCACCGGGGAGCTGTTTTTT | CASSQHMGSTGELFF
TRBD2 | NA | TRBJ2-7 | TRBV6-1 | TGTGCCAGCAGTGACGCCCCAGGGAGGGAGTACTTC | CASSDAPGREYF
NA | many | TRBJ2-3 | TRBV20-1 | TGCAGTGCAAGGGACCCACGGGTGGATACGCAGTATTTT | CSARDPRVDTQYF
NA | few | TRBJ1-3 | TRBV4-3 | TGCGCCAGCAGCCTTGCTGAGTCTGGAAACACCATATATTTT | CASSLAESGNTIYF
NA | many | TRBJ2-2 | TRBV12-3/TRBV12-4 | TGTGCCAGCAGCAACAGAGGTGGGCTGTTTTTT | CASSNRGGLFF
NA | NA | TRBJ1-6 | TRBV7-2 | TGTGCCAGCAGCTTAGACGCCGGACAGCTTTATAATTCACCCCTCCACTTT | CASSLDAGQLYNSPLHF
NA | NA | TRBJ2-3 | TRBV25-1 | TGTGCCAGCACCCATCAGGGTAGCACAGATACGCAGTATTTT | CASTHQGSTDTQYF
NA | NA | TRBJ2-7 | TRBV5-1 | TGCGCCAGCAGCTTGGAATTGCTAGGCTACGAGCAGTACTTC | CASSLELLGYEQYF